This record covers a single T cell receptor (beta chain). Its binding antigen is unknown. Base qualities are not at hand, and no much larger clone is one base apart. The data originate from a study of T cell responses to AZD1222 COVID-19 vaccine (dated by TCRdb to 2020 to 2023). A note on the overall study: AZD1222 recipients whose second dose came at about 4 weeks and those whose second dose came at about 12 weeks were combined into one group, since spike-specific TCR depth and breadth did not differ between the two schedules. TCR sequencing was performed for about 250 trial participants, of whom 207 were given two doses of AZD1222 and around 25 were given two doses of MenACWY control vaccine. Trial participants were enrolled by age into subgroups of 18-55, 56-69 and 70-plus years, and roughly 150, 30 and 60 TCR-sequenced participants, respectively, were included in these subgroups.

What this sample's time point label stands for: baseline before first vaccination. Vaccinee samples came from UK trials COV001 and COV002, including a single-blind randomized controlled phase 2/3 trial of AZD1222 (ChAdOx1 nCoV-19) in healthy adults. Trial participant PBMC samples were collected at day 0 and day 28 after the second dose for TCRbeta chain sequencing. The CDR3 regions of human TCRbeta chains were analyzed by immunosequencing. The published analysis was carried out like this. Repertoire TCRs were matched against a reference library of SARS-CoV-2-specific TCRs generated with the MIRA antigen-specificity platform. Breadth was defined as the fraction of unique TCRs that were SARS-CoV-2-associated. Depth was defined as the fraction of total T cells that were SARS-CoV-2-associated. Using the MIRA data, each spike-specific TCR was mapped to the spike region that the TCR reacts to and placed in a CD4 or CD8 class. Log10-transformed breadth and depth values were compared by one-way ANOVA with Sidak's multiple comparisons tests. Not all clones reach the TCRdb copy of this immuneACCESS table, which keeps in-frame sequences only. Checked studies attribute under half of the gap to unresolved V genes and leave the rest unexplained. V and J calls and clone size are those listed in that table; D and trimming were worked out from the DNA. For this sample there are more than 95,000 clones; around 90% appear just once. The ten largest clonotypes hold roughly 5.4% of the sample.

Trimming costs V 6 bases and J 5 bases, and their ends lie 16 bases apart. Spanning cysteine to phenylalanine, the CDR3 consists of 14 amino acids. Only the CDR3 DNA is retained, 42 bases long and in frame from the first base. Overall study results and their limits: The 56-69-year group was small, and its depth increase did not reach significance, likely because of low power. Nearly half of unique spike-specific TCRs reportedly recognized epitopes outside regions mutated in the B.1.351 and B.1.1.7 variants. After two AZD1222 doses, spike-specific TCR breadth and depth were significantly higher than at day 0 and than in MenACWY recipients. Only a handful of AZD1222 recipients were SARS-CoV-2 seropositive at baseline, limiting conclusions about previously exposed vaccinees. Because no day 14 peak-response samples were available, the repertoires could be characterized only after the peak T cell response. CD4 TCRs associated with the vaccine covered the entire spike protein, and the dominant responses were in regions 160-218 and 743-854. Most participants were white British and females outnumbered males, and the authors suggested that clonal diversity may have been underestimated.

The sequences come from peripheral blood, collected on day 0 of AZD1222 vaccination. The clonotype was recovered from an adult in good health. The sequence joins TRBV23-1 to TRBJ2-5; matching of 5 bases hints at TRBD2 as the D gene. TRBV23-1 is labeled an ORF, and its function is uncertain. The DNA sequence is as follows: TGCGCCAGCAGCCCGGGAACCCGAGGGGAGACCCAGTACTTC. Its translation is CASSPGTRGETQYF.